This TCR beta chain was identified during a study of blood T cell repertoires in COVID-19. The data were produced by immunoSEQ multiplex PCR, yet TCRdb's version contains in-frame clones alone and is incomplete. The sample lists 220,000 or so clones, about 88% occurring once. A Seattle source enrolled patients during active infection and followed them longitudinally. Germline V CDR1 and CDR2: MNHEY, SVGAGI. The CDR3 totals 11 residues. After removal of 8 bases from V and 6 bases from J, the junction contained 3 bases not matched to a gene. The chain joins TRBV6-5 to TRBJ2-7; 8 nucleotides line up with TRBD1. The sequenced sample was peripheral blood. This receptor was identified in a woman between 50 and 59 years old with COVID-19, enrolled during active disease. The CDR3: CASGTGREQYV. Here the CDR3 DNA reads TGTGCCAGCGGGACAGGCCGCGAGCAGTACGTC.